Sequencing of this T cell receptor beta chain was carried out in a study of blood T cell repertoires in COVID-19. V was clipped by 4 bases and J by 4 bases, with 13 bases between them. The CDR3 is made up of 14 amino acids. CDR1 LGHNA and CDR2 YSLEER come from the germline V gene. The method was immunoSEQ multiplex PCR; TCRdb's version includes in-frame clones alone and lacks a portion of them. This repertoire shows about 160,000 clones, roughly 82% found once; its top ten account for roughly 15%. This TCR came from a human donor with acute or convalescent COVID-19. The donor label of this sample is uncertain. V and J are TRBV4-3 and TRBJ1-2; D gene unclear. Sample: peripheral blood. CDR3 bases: TGCGCCAGCAGCCTCTCGCGCGGAGCCTATGGCTACACCTTC. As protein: CASSLSRGAYGYTF.